This T cell receptor beta chain was sequenced during a study of monozygotic twins with inflammatory bowel disease. Study-wide results and limits: There were differing immunosuppressive treatments, which may have added variability to patient repertoires. IBD patients showed reduced TCRbeta diversity (inverse Simpson) versus healthy co-twins.

One entry per CDR3 protein, without DNA, is what TCRdb gives after re-calling the 5' RACE reads. The listing contains under 200,000 distinct CDR3 sequences. Investigators extracted total RNA from whole blood and did not sort T cells. A note on this clonotype: The antigen is not known.

CDR1 and CDR2 (germline): SGHRS, YFSETQ. This CDR3 comprises 17 residues. The receptor was derived from a human donor with ulcerative colitis or Crohn's disease, or a healthy co-twin of an affected twin (not recorded which). The chain recombines TRBV5-1 with TRBJ2-7; TCRdb's D call of TRBD1 is untestable without DNA. The sequenced sample consisted of blood. This CDR3 reads CASSSGQGLKASYEQYF. The complete variable domain, with remaining parts taken from reference TRBV5-1 and TRBJ2-7, reads KAGVTQTPRYLIKTRGQQVTLSCSPISGHRSVSWYQQTPGQGLQFLFEYFSETQRNKGNFPGRFSGRQFSNSRSEMNVSTLELGDSALYLCASSSGQGLKASYEQYFGPGTRLTVT.